The 8 T cell receptor beta chains below come from one sample, sequenced in a study of memory CD8 T cells in hepatitis C reinfection. TCRdb's table, derived via immunoSEQ multiplex PCR, lists solely in-frame clones and lacks some. This sample's clone table lists a few dozen clones. Time point: peak reinfection, 3 to 8 weeks after reinfection detection. No in vitro expansion preceded TCR sequencing of the sorted cells. The material sequenced was HCV tetramer-positive CD8+ T cells sorted from blood. These receptors all come from a man aged 35-49 years with hepatitis C virus infection.

V is TRBV29-1 and J is TRBJ2-1, with 9 nucleotides matching TRBD1. The length of the CDR3 is 13 residues. Germline lookup yields CDR1 SQVTM and CDR2 ANQGSEA. Germline trimming cut 7 bases from V and 7 bases from J; bases unmatched to any gene: 8. The CDR3 loop is CSGSLGQGNEQFF. Written as DNA, the CDR3 is TGCAGCGGATCGTTGGGACAGGGTAATGAGCAGTTCTTC.

This clone is judged hyperexpanded (1% or more). This sequence joins TRBV27 and TRBJ2-2, with TRBD2 as a possible D gene (6 bases). Germline V gene sequence: CDR1 MNHEY, CDR2 SMNVEV (reference sequence). Trimming pared 5 bases from V and 2 bases from J, leaving 15 bases between. CDR3 size: 16 residues. CDR3 protein: CASSLYGGSNTGELFF. DNA for the CDR3: TGTGCCAGCAGTCTTTACGGGGGATCAAACACCGGGGAGCTGTTTTTT.

The chain uses TRBV4-1 and TRBJ2-7, with 7 bases fitting TRBD2. Trimming took 5 bases from V and 3 from J; bases not matched to a gene: 7. The CDR3 runs to 14 residues. Germline values: CDR1 MGHRA, CDR2 YSYEKL. The CDR3 DNA sequence: TGCGCCAGCAGCTTTGACACGGGGGGCTACGAGCAGTACTTC. Encoded protein: CASSFDTGGYEQYF.

This clone is categorized as hyperexpanded. CDR3 in DNA: TGCGCCAGCAGCCGAGCGCGTGGGAGTACGGAAGTAAGGGAGCAGTTCTTC. This encodes CASSRARGSTEVREQFF. The chain employs TRBV4-3 and TRBJ2-1; TRBD2 is a possible D gene (5 bases). The V end lost 4 bases, the J end lost 10 bases, and 26 bases lay between the germline ends. Germline assignment: CDR1 LGHNA and CDR2 YSLEER. This CDR3 is built from 17 residues.

The chain couples TRBV6-1 to TRBJ2-7, with 9 bases fitting TRBD2. There are 14 residues in the CDR3. Per germline, CDR1 MNHNS and CDR2 SASEGT. The J segment lost 4 bases and the V segment lost 6 bases, leaving 7 bases of the junction unmatched. CDR3 residues: CASSVSGSGYEQYF. The CDR3 DNA is TGTGCCAGCAGCGTTAGCGGGAGCGGGTACGAGCAGTACTTC.

This clone is deemed hyperexpanded (1% or more). The genes are TRBV2 and TRBJ1-5; D remains ambiguous. Germline loops: CDR1 SNHLY, CDR2 FYNNEI. Trimming shortened V by 3 bases and J by 0 bases, and 9 bases separated the two germline ends. The CDR3 runs to 15 residues. DNA of the CDR3: TGTGCCAGCAGTGAGGGCAGCCATAGCAATCAGCCCCAGCATTTT. Protein: CASSEGSHSNQPQHF.

This rearrangement joins TRBV7-2 to TRBJ1-2, with 8 bases identical to TRBD1. Germline V gene lookup returns CDR1 SGHTA and CDR2 FQGNSA. The ends lost 7 bases at V and 8 bases at J; junction bases unmatched: 6. The CDR3 runs 12 residues. The CDR3 sequence is CASTVQGGGYTF. The CDR3, as DNA: TGTGCCAGCACCGTACAGGGGGGGGGCTACACCTTC.

This clone was observed a few times. The chain combines TRBV11-2 with TRBJ2-7; D is possibly TRBD1 (5 bases). Trimming took 3 bases from V and 2 from J, leaving 11 bases between them. The CDR3 extends over 14 amino acids. The germline CDR1 and CDR2 sequences are SGHAT and FQNNGV. CDR3 sequence (DNA): TGTGCCAGCAGCTTTGACATGGGGCCCTACGAGCAGTACTTC. This sequence encodes CASSFDMGPYEQYF.